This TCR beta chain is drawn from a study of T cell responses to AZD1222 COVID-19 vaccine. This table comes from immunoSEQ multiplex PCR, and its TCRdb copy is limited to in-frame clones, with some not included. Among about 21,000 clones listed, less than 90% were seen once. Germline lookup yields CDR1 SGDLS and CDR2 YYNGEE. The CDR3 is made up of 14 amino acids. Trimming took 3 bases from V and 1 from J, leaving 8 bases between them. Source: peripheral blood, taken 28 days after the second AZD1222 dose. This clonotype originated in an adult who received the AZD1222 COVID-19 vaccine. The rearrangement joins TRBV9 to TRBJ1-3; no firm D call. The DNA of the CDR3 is TGTGCCAGCAGCGCCCAGACATCTGGAAACACCATATATTTT. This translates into CASSAQTSGNTIYF.